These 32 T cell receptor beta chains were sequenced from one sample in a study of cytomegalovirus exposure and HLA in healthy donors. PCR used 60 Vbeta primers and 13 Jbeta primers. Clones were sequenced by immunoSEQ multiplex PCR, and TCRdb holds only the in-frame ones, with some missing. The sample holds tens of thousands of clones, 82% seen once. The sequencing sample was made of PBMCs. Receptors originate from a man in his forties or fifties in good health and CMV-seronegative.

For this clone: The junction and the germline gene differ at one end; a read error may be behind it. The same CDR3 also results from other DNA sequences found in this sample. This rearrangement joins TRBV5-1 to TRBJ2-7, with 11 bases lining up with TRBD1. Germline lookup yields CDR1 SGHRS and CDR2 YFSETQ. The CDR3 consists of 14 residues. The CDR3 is CASSLGQGAYEQYF. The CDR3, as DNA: TGCGCCAGCAGTTTGGGACAGGGGGCCTACGAGCAGTACTTC.

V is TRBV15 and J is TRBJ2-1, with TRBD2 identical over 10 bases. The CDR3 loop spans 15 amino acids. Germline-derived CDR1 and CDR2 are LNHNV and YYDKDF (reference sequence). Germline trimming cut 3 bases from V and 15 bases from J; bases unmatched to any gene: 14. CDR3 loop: CATSSSSGRNLKLFF. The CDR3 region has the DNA TGTGCCACCAGCAGCTCTAGCGGGAGAAATTTGAAGTTGTTCTTC.

The CDR3 DNA reads TGTGCCAGCAGTTTAGCTAGCGGGAGCAGCCAAGAGACCCAGTACTTC. It yields the protein CASSLASGSSQETQYF. The rearrangement uses TRBV28 and TRBJ2-5, with TRBD2 matching 10 bases. The CDR3 is 16 residues long. V was clipped by 2 bases and J by 1 base; unmatched bases: 4. Germline V gene sequence: CDR1 MDHEN, CDR2 SYDVKM.

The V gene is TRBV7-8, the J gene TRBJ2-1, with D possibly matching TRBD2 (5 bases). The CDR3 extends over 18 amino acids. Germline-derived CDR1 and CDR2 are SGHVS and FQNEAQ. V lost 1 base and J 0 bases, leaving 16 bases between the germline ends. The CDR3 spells CASSLVIAGSRSYNEQFF. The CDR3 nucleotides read TGTGCCAGCAGCTTAGTTATTGCGGGTTCCCGCTCCTACAATGAGCAGTTCTTC. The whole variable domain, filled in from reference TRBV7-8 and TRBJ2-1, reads GAGVSQSPRYKVAKRGQDVALRCDPISGHVSLFWYQQALGQGPEFLTYFQNEAQLDKSGLPSDRFFAERPEGSVSTLKIQRTQQEDSAVYLCASSLVIAGSRSYNEQFFGPGTRLTVL.

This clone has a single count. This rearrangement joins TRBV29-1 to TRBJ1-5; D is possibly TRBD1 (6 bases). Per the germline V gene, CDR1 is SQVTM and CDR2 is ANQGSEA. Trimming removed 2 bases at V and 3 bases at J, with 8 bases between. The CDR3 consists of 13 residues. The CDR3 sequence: CSVESGDNQPQHF. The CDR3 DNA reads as TGCAGCGTTGAATCAGGGGACAATCAGCCCCAGCATTTT.

CDR3 DNA sequence: TGTGCCAGCAGTTTAACTCCTAAAACTGCGCAGTACTTC. As protein: CASSLTPKTAQYF. This chain uses TRBV28 with TRBJ2-7; D is ambiguous. This CDR3 is built from 13 residues. The V end lost 2 bases, the J end lost 9 bases, and 14 bases lay between the germline ends. In germline, CDR1 is MDHEN, CDR2 SYDVKM.

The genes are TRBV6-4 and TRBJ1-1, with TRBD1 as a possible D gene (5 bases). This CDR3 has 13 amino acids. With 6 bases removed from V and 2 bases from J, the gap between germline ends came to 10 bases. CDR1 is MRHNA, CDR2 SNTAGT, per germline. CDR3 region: CASSTTANTEAFF. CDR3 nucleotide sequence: TGTGCCAGCAGCACGACAGCTAACACTGAAGCTTTCTTT.

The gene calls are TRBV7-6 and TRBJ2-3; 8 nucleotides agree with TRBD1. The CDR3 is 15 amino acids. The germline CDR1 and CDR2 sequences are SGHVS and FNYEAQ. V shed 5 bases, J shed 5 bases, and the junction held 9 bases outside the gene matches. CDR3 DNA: TGTGCCAGCAGCCCACTACAGGGGGGCGGAGATACGCAGTATTTT. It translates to CASSPLQGGGDTQYF.

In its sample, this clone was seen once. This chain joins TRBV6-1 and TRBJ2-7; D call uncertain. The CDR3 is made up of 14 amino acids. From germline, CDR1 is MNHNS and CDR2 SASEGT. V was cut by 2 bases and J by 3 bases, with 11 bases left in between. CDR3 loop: CASSEMVSLYEQYF. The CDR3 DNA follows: TGTGCCAGCAGTGAAATGGTGAGCCTCTACGAGCAGTACTTC.

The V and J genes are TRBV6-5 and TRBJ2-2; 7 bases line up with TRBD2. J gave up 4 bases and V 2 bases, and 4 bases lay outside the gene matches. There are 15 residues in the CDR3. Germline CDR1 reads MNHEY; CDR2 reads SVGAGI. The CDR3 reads CASSYPASGTGELFF. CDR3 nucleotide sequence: TGTGCCAGCAGTTACCCGGCTAGCGGCACCGGGGAGCTGTTTTTT.

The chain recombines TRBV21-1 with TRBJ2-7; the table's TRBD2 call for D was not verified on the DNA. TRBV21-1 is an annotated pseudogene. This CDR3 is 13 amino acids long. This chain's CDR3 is CASSNGLAYEQYF. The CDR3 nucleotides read TGTGCCAGCAGCAACGGACTAGCCTACGAGCAGTACTTC.

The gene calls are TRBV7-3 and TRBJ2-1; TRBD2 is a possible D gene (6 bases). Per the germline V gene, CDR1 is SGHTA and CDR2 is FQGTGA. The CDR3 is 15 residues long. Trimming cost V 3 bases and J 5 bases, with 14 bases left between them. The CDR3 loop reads CASSFSSDSHNEQFF. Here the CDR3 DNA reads TGTGCCAGCAGCTTTTCTAGCGATTCCCACAATGAGCAGTTCTTC.

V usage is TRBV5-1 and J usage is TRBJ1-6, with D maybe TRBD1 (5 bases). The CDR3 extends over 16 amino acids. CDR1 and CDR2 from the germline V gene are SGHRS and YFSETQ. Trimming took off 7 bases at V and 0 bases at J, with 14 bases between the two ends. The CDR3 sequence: CASAPTVSSYNSPLHF. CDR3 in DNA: TGCGCCAGCGCGCCGACAGTTAGCTCCTATAATTCACCCCTCCACTTT.

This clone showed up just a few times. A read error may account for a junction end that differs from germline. The CDR3 loop reads CASTLAGTGEEVQYF. In DNA form, the CDR3 reads TGTGCCAGCACCTTGGCCGGGACGGGAGAAGAGGTCCAGTACTTC. The chain is built from TRBV5-6 and TRBJ2-5; possible D gene TRBD2, 6 bases. CDR1 and CDR2 (germline): SGHDT, YYEEEE. The CDR3 runs to 15 residues. The variable domain in full, with the rest retrieved from reference TRBV5-6 and TRBJ2-5, is DAGVTQSPTHLIKTRGQQVTLRCSPKSGHDTVSWYQQALGQGPQFIFQYYEEEERQRGNFPDRFSGHQFPNYSSELNVNALLLGDSALYLCASTLAGTGEEVQYFGPGTRLLVL.

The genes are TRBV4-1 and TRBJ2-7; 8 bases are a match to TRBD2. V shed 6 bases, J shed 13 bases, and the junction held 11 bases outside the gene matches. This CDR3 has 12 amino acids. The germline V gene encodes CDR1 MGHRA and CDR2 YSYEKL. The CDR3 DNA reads TGCGCCAGCAGTACCACTAGCGGCGATCCCTACTTC. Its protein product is CASSTTSGDPYF.

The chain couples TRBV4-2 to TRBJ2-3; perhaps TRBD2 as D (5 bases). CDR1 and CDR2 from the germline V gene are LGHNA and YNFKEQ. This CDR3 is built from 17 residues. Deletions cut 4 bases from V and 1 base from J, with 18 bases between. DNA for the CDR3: TGTGCCAGCAGCCTGGACTCCGCGCGAGAGGGCACAGATACGCAGTATTTT. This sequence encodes CASSLDSAREGTDTQYF.

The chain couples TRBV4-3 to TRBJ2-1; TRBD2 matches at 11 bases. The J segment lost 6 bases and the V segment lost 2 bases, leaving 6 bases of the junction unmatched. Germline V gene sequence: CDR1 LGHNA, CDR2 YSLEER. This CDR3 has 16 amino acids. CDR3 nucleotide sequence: TGCGCCAGCAGCCAACTAAGGGGGACTAGCGGCAATGAGCAGTTCTTC. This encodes CASSQLRGTSGNEQFF.

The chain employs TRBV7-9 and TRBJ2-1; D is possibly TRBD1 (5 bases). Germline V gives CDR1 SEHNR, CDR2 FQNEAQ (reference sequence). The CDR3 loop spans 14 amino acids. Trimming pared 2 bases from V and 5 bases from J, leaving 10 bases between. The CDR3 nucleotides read TGTGCCAGCAGCTTACAGGGATGGGACAATGAGCAGTTCTTC. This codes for CASSLQGWDNEQFF. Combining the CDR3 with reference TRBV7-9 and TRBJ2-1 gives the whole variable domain DTGVSQNPRHKITKRGQNVTFRCDPISEHNRLYWYRQTLGQGPEFLTYFQNEAQLEKSRLLSDRFSAERPKGSFSTLEIQRTEQGDSAMYLCASSLQGWDNEQFFGPGTRLTVL.

The CDR3 region is CASSDSFGGLDSPLHF. The CDR3 DNA sequence: TGTGCCAGCTCCGACAGCTTTGGTGGGTTGGATTCACCCCTCCACTTT. The chain recombines TRBV7-9 with TRBJ1-6, with D perhaps matching TRBD1 (5 bases). Trimming pared 8 bases from V and 8 bases from J, leaving 22 bases between. The CDR3 contains 16 residues. From germline, CDR1 is SEHNR and CDR2 FQNEAQ (reference sequence).

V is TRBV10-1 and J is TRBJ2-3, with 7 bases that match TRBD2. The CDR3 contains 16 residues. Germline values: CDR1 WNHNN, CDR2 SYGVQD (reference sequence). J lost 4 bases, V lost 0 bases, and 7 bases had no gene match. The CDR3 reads CASSESRREYADTQYF. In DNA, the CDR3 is TGCGCCAGCAGTGAGTCGAGGCGGGAGTACGCAGATACGCAGTATTTT.

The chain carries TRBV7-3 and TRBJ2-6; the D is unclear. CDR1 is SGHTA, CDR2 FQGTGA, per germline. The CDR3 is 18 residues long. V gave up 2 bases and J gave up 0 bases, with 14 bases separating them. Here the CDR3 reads CASSLSGPVSSGANVLTF. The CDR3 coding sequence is TGTGCCAGCAGCTTATCAGGTCCCGTCAGCTCTGGGGCCAACGTCCTGACTTTC.

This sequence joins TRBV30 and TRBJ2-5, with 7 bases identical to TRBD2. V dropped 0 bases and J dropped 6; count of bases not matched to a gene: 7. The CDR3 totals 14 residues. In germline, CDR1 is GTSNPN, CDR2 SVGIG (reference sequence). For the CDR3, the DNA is TGTGCCTGGAGTGTTCAGACTAGCAAACAGACCCAGTACTTC. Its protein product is CAWSVQTSKQTQYF.

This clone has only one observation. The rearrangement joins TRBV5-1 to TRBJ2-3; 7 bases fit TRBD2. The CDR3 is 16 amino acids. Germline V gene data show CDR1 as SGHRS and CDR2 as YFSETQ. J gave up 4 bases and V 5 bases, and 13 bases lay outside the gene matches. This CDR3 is CASSSELLADSDTQYF. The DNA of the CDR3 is TGCGCCAGCAGTTCGGAACTCCTAGCGGATTCAGATACGCAGTATTTT.

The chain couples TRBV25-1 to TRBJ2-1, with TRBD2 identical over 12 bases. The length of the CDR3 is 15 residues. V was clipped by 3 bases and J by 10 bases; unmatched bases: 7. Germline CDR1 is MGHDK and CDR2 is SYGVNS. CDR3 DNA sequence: TGTGCCAGCAGTGATCCTGCTAGCGGGAGGGTGGAGCAGTTCTTC. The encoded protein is CASSDPASGRVEQFF.

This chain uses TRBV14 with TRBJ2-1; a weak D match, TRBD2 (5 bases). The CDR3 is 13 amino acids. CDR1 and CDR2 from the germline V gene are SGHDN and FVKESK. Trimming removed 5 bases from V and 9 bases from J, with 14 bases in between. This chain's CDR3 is CASSTQLGGEQFF. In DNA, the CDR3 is TGTGCCAGCAGCACGCAACTAGGTGGTGAGCAGTTCTTC.

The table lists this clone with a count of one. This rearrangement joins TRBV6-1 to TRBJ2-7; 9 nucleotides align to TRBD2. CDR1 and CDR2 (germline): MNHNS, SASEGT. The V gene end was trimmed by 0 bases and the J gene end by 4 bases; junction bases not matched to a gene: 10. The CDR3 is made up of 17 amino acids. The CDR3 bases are TGTGCCAGCAGTGAAGCGCCGAGTAGCGGGAGAAAGTACGAGCAGTACTTC. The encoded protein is CASSEAPSSGRKYEQYF.

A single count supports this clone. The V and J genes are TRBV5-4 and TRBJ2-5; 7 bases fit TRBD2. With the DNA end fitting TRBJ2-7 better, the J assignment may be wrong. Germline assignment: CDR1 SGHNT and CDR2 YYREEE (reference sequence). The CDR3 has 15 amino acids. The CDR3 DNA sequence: TGTGCCAGCAGCTCGAGGTCGGGGGGTACCTACGAGCAGTACTTC. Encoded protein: CASSSRSGGTYEQYF.

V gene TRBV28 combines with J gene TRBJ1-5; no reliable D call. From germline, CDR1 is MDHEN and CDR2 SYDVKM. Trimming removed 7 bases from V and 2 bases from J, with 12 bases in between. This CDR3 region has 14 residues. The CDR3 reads CASTLTPRNQPQHF. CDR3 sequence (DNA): TGTGCCAGCACCCTAACTCCGCGCAATCAGCCCCAGCATTTT.

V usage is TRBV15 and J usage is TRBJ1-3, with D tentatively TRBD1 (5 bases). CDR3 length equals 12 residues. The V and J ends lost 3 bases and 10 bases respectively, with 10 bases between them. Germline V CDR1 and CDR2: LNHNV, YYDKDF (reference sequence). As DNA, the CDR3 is TGTGCCACCAGCAGGCTTGGGGGGACCATATATTTT. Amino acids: CATSRLGGTIYF.

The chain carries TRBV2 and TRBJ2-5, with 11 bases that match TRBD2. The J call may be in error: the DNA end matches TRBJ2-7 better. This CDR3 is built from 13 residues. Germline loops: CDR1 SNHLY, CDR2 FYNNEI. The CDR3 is CASGTSGTYEQYF. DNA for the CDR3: TGTGCCAGCGGGACTAGCGGAACCTACGAGCAGTACTTC.

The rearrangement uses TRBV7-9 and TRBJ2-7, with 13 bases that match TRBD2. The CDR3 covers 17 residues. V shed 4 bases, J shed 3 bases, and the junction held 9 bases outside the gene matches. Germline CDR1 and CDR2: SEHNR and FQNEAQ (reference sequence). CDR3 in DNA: TGTGCCAGCAGCTCTCCCGGGACTAGCGGGAAGGACTACGAGCAGTACTTC. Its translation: CASSSPGTSGKDYEQYF.

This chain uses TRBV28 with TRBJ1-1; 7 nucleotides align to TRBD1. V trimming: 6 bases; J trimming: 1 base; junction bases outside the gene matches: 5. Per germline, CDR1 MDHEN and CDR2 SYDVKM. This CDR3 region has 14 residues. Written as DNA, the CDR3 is TGTGCCAGCAGCCGGTGGGACAGGAACACTGAAGCTTTCTTT. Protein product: CASSRWDRNTEAFF.